This T cell receptor (gamma chain) was documented in a study of gamma delta lymphoproliferative disorders and STAT genes. PBMCs from patients and controls supplied the genomic DNA for sequencing. This clone is labeled as large. The sample contains more than one DNA sequence encoding this CDR3. TCRdb re-called the multiplex PCR reads with CATT. The sample includes 800 to 950 gamma-chain clones, over 25% of them seen just once. The sequence derives from a human donor in good health. What was sequenced was blood.

This CDR3 is CACWIRLDWIKTF. CDR3 coding DNA: TGTGCCTGCTGGATTAGGCTAGATTGGATCAAGACGTTT. The chain uses TRGV11 and TRGJP2. The J gene, absent from TCRdb, was called here by matching the DNA to germline. TRGV11 is filed as an ORF, its function uncertain. The CDR3 runs to 13 residues. V lost 2 bases, J lost 8 bases, and 2 bases stayed unmatched.